The next 4 T cell receptor beta chains were all read from a single sample in a study of shared clonotypes between healthy human individuals. The assay was immunoSEQ multiplex PCR, and TCRdb's table has in-frame clones only and misses some. The sample holds under 2,500,000 clones; more than 90% are singletons and the top ten take roughly 0.13%. Sequencing used naive CD4+ T cells sorted from blood. Specified subset: CD45RA+ positively selected. Receptors originate from a man aged 18 to 30 in good health.

V is TRBV28 and J is TRBJ2-5; D is perhaps TRBD1 (8 bases). Per the germline V gene, CDR1 is MDHEN and CDR2 is SYDVKM. This CDR3 region has 16 residues. Trimming stripped 10 bases from V and 0 bases from J, with 21 bases between. DNA for the CDR3: TGTGCCAACTCACAGGGGGGGAGGACGGACCAAGAGACCCAGTACTTC. This gives the protein CANSQGGRTDQETQYF.

The chain recombines TRBV11-1 with TRBJ2-7, with D possibly being TRBD1 (5 bases). The germline gives CDR1 SGHAT, CDR2 FQDESV (reference sequence). The CDR3 is 12 amino acids. The germline V and J ends were trimmed by 5 bases and 6 bases, with 11 bases remaining between them. CDR3 nucleotides: TGTGCCAGCAGCCTGAGGACACTCGAGCAGTACTTC. This translates into CASSLRTLEQYF.

This chain uses TRBV10-2 with TRBJ2-1, with 12 bases identical to TRBD2. V lost 5 bases and J lost 11; bases outside the gene matches: 10. CDR1 and CDR2 (germline): WSHSY, SAAADI. This CDR3 has 15 amino acids. The CDR3 DNA sequence: TGCGCCAGCAGTCCCTCTAGCGGGGGGGCCGTACAGCAGTTCTTC. It yields the protein CASSPSSGGAVQQFF.

The rearrangement uses TRBV6-6 and TRBJ1-2; D ambiguous. Trimming shortened V by 7 bases and J by 8 bases, and 14 bases separated the two germline ends. The germline gives CDR1 MNHNY, CDR2 SVGAGI (reference sequence). The length of the CDR3 is 12 residues. In nucleotides, the CDR3 is TGTGCCAGCACCTCGATCGGGTGGGGCTACACCTTC. Its translation: CASTSIGWGYTF.